These T cell receptor beta chains were read from a single sample in a study of radiotherapy plus CTLA-4 blockade in lung cancer. The method was immunoSEQ multiplex PCR; TCRdb's version includes in-frame clones alone and lacks a portion of them. The repertoire has approximately 28,000 clones, around 85% of them found once; the top ten carry roughly 7.2%. This specimen consisted of peripheral blood, obtained from a patient treated with radiotherapy plus ipilimumab. The receptors shown here come from a human donor with non-small cell lung cancer who had stable disease on radiotherapy plus ipilimumab. CDR3s include the opening cysteine and the closing phenylalanine or tryptophan. D genes are given only for firm matches. Some rows have no size entry. The others give once, few or many, or a class for an expanded clone.

V,D,size,J,CDR3,DNA
TRBV28,NA,NA,TRBJ1-3,CASTTGSSGNTIYF,TGTGCCAGCACTACAGGTTCCTCTGGAAACACCATATATTTT
TRBV4-1,NA,NA,TRBJ2-5,CASSQEGAGLSTQYF,TGCGCCAGCAGCCAAGAGGGGGCAGGATTGTCGACCCAGTACTTC
TRBV2,NA,NA,TRBJ2-1,CASSGLGGTWAEQFF,TGTGCCAGCAGTGGACTGGGGGGAACCTGGGCTGAGCAGTTCTTC
TRBV5-1,NA,NA,TRBJ1-1,CASSWTAGNTEAFF,TGCGCCAGCAGCTGGACAGCTGGGAACACTGAAGCTTTCTTT
TRBV5-6,TRBD1,NA,TRBJ1-4,CASSSQGAGNEKLFF,TGTGCCAGCAGCTCGCAGGGGGCTGGTAATGAAAAACTGTTTTTT
TRBV5-6,NA,NA,TRBJ2-1,CASSYGANYNEQFF,TGTGCCAGCAGCTACGGCGCTAACTACAATGAGCAGTTCTTC
TRBV6-5,NA,once,TRBJ2-5,CASRTGYQETQYF,TGTGCCAGTCGGACGGGGTACCAAGAGACCCAGTACTTC
TRBV7-9,TRBD2,NA,TRBJ2-3,CASSSGTSGGPYTDTQYF,TGTGCCAGCAGCTCTGGGACTAGCGGGGGGCCATACACAGATACGCAGTATTTT
TRBV13,TRBD1,NA,TRBJ1-6,CASSSLGGQGSPLHF,TGTGCCAGCAGCTCGTTGGGGGGACAGGGGTCACCCCTCCACTTT
TRBV27,NA,once,TRBJ1-6,CASSLGVFENSPLHF,TGTGCCAGCAGTCTGGGTGTCTTTGAAAATTCACCCCTCCACTTT
TRBV28,NA,NA,TRBJ1-2,CASSLLTSALGYTF,TGTGCCAGCAGTTTATTGACCAGTGCCCTAGGCTACACCTTC
TRBV7-3,NA,NA,TRBJ1-1,CASSLFPGDTEAFF,TGTGCCAGCAGCTTATTCCCAGGGGATACTGAAGCTTTCTTT
TRBV6-1,NA,NA,TRBJ1-2,CASSEIRTVWGYGYTF,TGTGCCAGCAGTGAAATCAGGACCGTGTGGGGCTATGGCTACACCTTC
TRBV5-8,NA,NA,TRBJ2-2,CASSPTTAGELFF,TGTGCCAGCAGCCCGACCACTGCCGGGGAGCTGTTTTTT
TRBV9,NA,NA,TRBJ1-2,CASSVGFLRGVPQGYTF,TGTGCCAGCAGCGTAGGGTTTCTAAGGGGGGTCCCTCAGGGCTACACCTTC
TRBV18,TRBD1,NA,TRBJ1-5,CASSPDRGNQPQHF,TGTGCCAGCTCACCAGACAGGGGCAATCAGCCCCAGCATTTT
TRBV7-2,TRBD1,once,TRBJ1-2,CASSLALPGGDGYTF,TGTGCCAGCAGCTTAGCCCTCCCAGGGGGAGATGGCTACACCTTC
TRBV7-9,TRBD1,NA,TRBJ2-5,CASSMSGQSSSGETQYF,TGTGCCAGCAGCATGTCGGGACAGTCCTCATCGGGAGAGACCCAGTACTTC
TRBV7-2,TRBD2,NA,TRBJ2-7,CASSSAGPSSYEQYF,TGTGCCAGCAGCTCAGCGGGGCCGAGCTCCTACGAGCAGTACTTC
TRBV28,TRBD2,NA,TRBJ2-2,CASSLWARGGANTGELFF,TGTGCCAGCAGTTTATGGGCTCGCGGGGGGGCCAACACCGGGGAGCTGTTTTTT
TRBV7-8,TRBD1,NA,TRBJ1-2,CASSLGGTGGRGYTF,TGTGCCAGCAGCTTAGGCGGGACAGGAGGACGTGGCTACACCTTC
TRBV2,TRBD1,NA,TRBJ1-4,CASRGQGREKLFF,TGTGCCAGCAGGGGACAGGGGCGAGAAAAACTGTTTTTT
TRBV9,NA,NA,TRBJ1-2,CASSVVSAEGSTF,TGTGCCAGCAGCGTAGTATCGGCCGAGGGTAGTACCTTC